The T cell receptor beta chain described here comes from a study of cytomegalovirus exposure and HLA in healthy donors. The primer mix had 60 Vbeta and 13 Jbeta primers. Clones were sequenced by immunoSEQ multiplex PCR, and TCRdb holds only the in-frame ones, with some missing. The data show 100,000 to 150,000 clones, approximately 80% seen once. CDR1 is LNHNV, CDR2 YYDKDF, per germline (reference sequence). The CDR3 totals 15 residues. Trimming shortened V by 0 bases and J by 7 bases, and 13 bases separated the two germline ends. The specimen was PBMCs. This clonotype was sampled from a man aged 25 to 40 in good health and CMV-seropositive. V is TRBV15 and J is TRBJ2-1, with D unresolved. The CDR3 DNA sequence: TGTGCCACCAGCAGAGAAACGTGGGCCCCAAATGAGCAGTTCTTC. Its protein product is CATSRETWAPNEQFF.